This TCR beta chain was identified in a study of cytomegalovirus exposure and HLA in healthy donors. Study summary: From 150 million to 200 million T cells, an earlier analysis saw around 120 million unique TCR beta sequences.

V trimming: 8 bases; J trimming: 3 bases; junction bases outside the gene matches: 11. This CDR3 is built from 15 residues. The V gene's germline CDR1 is SNHLY and CDR2 FYNNEI. The primer mix had 60 Vbeta and 13 Jbeta primers. TCRdb's copy holds only in-frame clones and misses some; the assay was immunoSEQ multiplex PCR. This table holds some 130,000 clones, roughly four fifths found once. About this clone: What it binds is not known.

Study-level results: In presence/absence analyses, roughly uniform sequencing depth across donors was assumed.

This receptor was identified in a male donor in good health and CMV-seronegative. Sequenced input: PBMCs. V and J are TRBV2 and TRBJ2-7; 9 nucleotides align to TRBD2. CDR3: CASLGRGGGNYEQYF. Here the CDR3 DNA reads TGTGCCAGCCTCGGGCGCGGGGGGGGGAACTACGAGCAGTACTTC.